This note documents a single T cell receptor (beta chain) sequence. Its target is unknown. CDR1 and CDR2 (germline): SGHRS, YFSETQ. The CDR3 is made up of 12 amino acids. V was clipped by 5 bases and J by 4 bases, with 9 bases between them. MiXCR, run by TCRdb on the RT-PCR reads, gives a single entry per CDR3 protein. The data show about 540,000 distinct CDR3 sequences, about 15% seen once. This sample is part of a study of response to subunit inactivated influenza vaccine. Overall study findings and caveats: Each seasonal flu vaccination may recruit only limited new T cells, authors suggested.

The chain has TRBV5-1 and TRBJ1-2, with D unresolved. The clonotype was recovered from a middle-aged man who received an inactivated influenza vaccine. Sequenced here: PBMCs from blood, sampled less than 13 days after vaccination. The CDR3 loop reads CASRGEPYGYTF. DNA of the CDR3: TGCGCCAGCAGGGGCGAGCCCTATGGCTACACCTTC.